The 17 T cell receptor beta chains in this list originate from one sample, sequenced in a study of shared clonotypes between healthy human individuals. Only in-frame clones appear in the TCRdb table, and some are missing; sequencing was by immunoSEQ multiplex PCR. The profile shows about 2.4 million clones, over 85% of them singletons. Specimen: naive CD4+ T cells from PBMCs. This sample's subset: CD45RA+ positively selected. Receptors were obtained from a man aged 18 to 29 in good health. Some clones in this sample may be carry-over from other donors' samples.

The rearrangement links TRBV5-1 to TRBJ2-5; 9 bases agree with TRBD1. V shed 2 bases, J shed 1 base, and the junction held 3 bases outside the gene matches. This CDR3 spans 15 amino acids. Germline assignment: CDR1 SGHRS and CDR2 YFSETQ. Written as DNA, the CDR3 is TGCGCCAGCAGCTTCGGACAGGGGACCCAAGAGACCCAGTACTTC. Residues: CASSFGQGTQETQYF.

The rearrangement uses TRBV6-1 and TRBJ2-3; tentatively, D is TRBD2 (6 bases). Germline-derived CDR1 and CDR2 are MNHNS and SASEGT. The length of the CDR3 is 15 residues. Trimming left V 3 bases short and J 4 bases short, with 14 bases between. The CDR3 loop reads CASSEVTSSADTQYF. CDR3 DNA sequence: TGTGCCAGCAGTGAGGTAACTAGCTCTGCAGATACGCAGTATTTT.

The J gene is TRBJ1-1, the V gene TRBV7-9; the D is unclear. Germline values: CDR1 SEHNR, CDR2 FQNEAQ (reference sequence). This CDR3 is built from 16 residues. V lost 2 bases, J lost 1 base, and 14 bases lay in between. The CDR3 DNA sequence: TGTGCCAGCAGCTTATACCTGGGCCCCGGGAACACTGAAGCTTTCTTT. It encodes CASSLYLGPGNTEAFF.

The chain couples TRBV5-1 to TRBJ1-4, with a tentative D call TRBD1 (6 bases). CDR1 and CDR2 from the germline V gene are SGHRS and YFSETQ. The CDR3 consists of 15 residues. The germline V and J ends were trimmed by 3 bases and 4 bases, with 13 bases remaining between them. CDR3 region: CASSSTTGRNEKLFF. The CDR3 DNA reads TGCGCCAGCAGCTCAACGACAGGACGTAATGAAAAACTGTTTTTT.

V and J are TRBV28 and TRBJ1-1; 8 bases are a match to TRBD1. This CDR3 is built from 16 residues. V lost 4 bases and J lost 2; bases outside the gene matches: 9. CDR1 is MDHEN, CDR2 SYDVKM, per germline. This CDR3 reads CASSSYRTGTNTEAFF. The DNA of the CDR3 is TGTGCCAGCAGTTCTTACCGGACAGGGACAAACACTGAAGCTTTCTTT.

The rearrangement joins TRBV5-5 to TRBJ2-7; maybe TRBD2 (5 bases). The CDR3 is 13 amino acids. Germline V gives CDR1 SGHKS, CDR2 YYEKEE (reference sequence). Between the trimmed V and J ends, which lost 0 bases and 3 bases, there was a span of 7 bases. This chain's CDR3 is CASSLARDYEQYF. The DNA of the CDR3 is TGTGCCAGCAGCTTGGCACGGGACTACGAGCAGTACTTC.

This sequence joins TRBV5-1 and TRBJ1-2; D not resolved. Germline V gene sequence: CDR1 SGHRS, CDR2 YFSETQ. The CDR3 runs to 16 residues. V shed 4 bases and J shed 0 bases, with 16 bases lying between them. CDR3 residues: CASSPGGDTSNYGYTF. For the CDR3, the DNA is TGCGCCAGCAGCCCCGGAGGCGACACCTCTAACTATGGCTACACCTTC.

This sequence joins TRBV28 and TRBJ1-3; D possibly corresponds to TRBD1 (5 bases). CDR1 is MDHEN and CDR2 is SYDVKM in the germline V gene. This CDR3 has 15 residues. CDR3 coding DNA: TGTGCTTCACTCGGGGCCGTAAACTCTGGAAACACCATATATTTT. It specifies CASLGAVNSGNTIYF.

The chain recombines TRBV7-6 with TRBJ2-6; TRBD2 agrees at 12 bases. Germline CDR1 and CDR2: SGHVS and FNYEAQ. This CDR3 has 19 residues. V was pared by 1 base and J by 0 bases, with 4 bases of the junction left unmatched. For the CDR3, the DNA is TGTGCCAGCAGCTTAGGACTAGCGGGGGTCAGCTCTGGGGCCAACGTCCTGACTTTC. Its protein is CASSLGLAGVSSGANVLTF. Full variable domain (remainder filled in from reference TRBV7-6 and TRBJ2-6): GAGVSQSPRYKVTKRGQDVALRCDPISGHVSLYWYRQALGQGPEFLTYFNYEAQQDKSGLPNDRFSAERPEGSISTLTIQRTEQRDSAMYRCASSLGLAGVSSGANVLTFGAGSRLTVL.

This clone was detected a few times. Different DNA sequences within this sample yield the same CDR3. The chain employs TRBV27 and TRBJ1-5, with D unclear. Trimming left V 2 bases short and J 6 bases short, with 8 bases between. CDR3 length: 13 residues. Germline V gene sequence: CDR1 MNHEY, CDR2 SMNVEV (reference sequence). The CDR3 region is CASSLEGAQPQHF. CDR3 in DNA: TGTGCCAGCAGTTTAGAAGGCGCTCAGCCCCAGCATTTT.

This chain uses TRBV18 with TRBJ2-3, with D maybe TRBD2 (5 bases). The germline V gene has CDR1 KGHSH and CDR2 LQKENI. The CDR3 has 15 amino acids. Trimming removed 4 bases at V and 3 bases at J, with 14 bases between. The CDR3 protein is CASSRMHGGTDTQYF. The CDR3 DNA follows: TGTGCCAGCTCACGCATGCACGGCGGGACAGATACGCAGTATTTT.

The chain carries TRBV28 and TRBJ2-3; D may be TRBD1 (5 bases). With 7 bases removed from V and 9 bases from J, the gap between germline ends came to 14 bases. From germline, CDR1 is MDHEN and CDR2 SYDVKM. This CDR3 contains 12 residues. This CDR3 is CASTPGAPTQYF. The CDR3 DNA follows: TGTGCCAGCACCCCTGGGGCCCCGACGCAGTATTTT.

This clone was picked up one time. The chain couples TRBV6-5 to TRBJ2-7; D perhaps matches TRBD1 (6 bases). The CDR3 loop spans 13 amino acids. Deletions cut 5 bases from V and 3 bases from J, with 11 bases between. Germline assignment: CDR1 MNHEY and CDR2 SVGAGI. DNA for the CDR3: TGTGCCAGCAGTCCCCGGGACAACTACGAGCAGTACTTC. Its translation is CASSPRDNYEQYF.

The chain's CDR3 is CAAEGSWAGVTYNEQFF. CDR3 DNA sequence: TGTGCCGCCGAGGGCTCGTGGGCGGGGGTTACCTACAATGAGCAGTTCTTC. This rearrangement joins TRBV7-9 to TRBJ2-1; TRBD2 matches 7 bases. J gave up 2 bases and V 11 bases, and 18 bases lay outside the gene matches. Per the germline V gene, CDR1 is SEHNR and CDR2 is FQNEAQ (reference sequence). The CDR3 has 17 residues.

The genes are TRBV2 and TRBJ2-7; D is unresolved. V lost 6 bases and J lost 5, with 11 bases in between. CDR1 and CDR2 from the germline V gene are SNHLY and FYNNEI. This CDR3 is built from 12 residues. The CDR3 here is CASRETPNEQYF. CDR3 DNA sequence: TGTGCCAGCAGAGAGACCCCGAACGAGCAGTACTTC.

This clone showed up just once. The chain couples TRBV28 to TRBJ2-1, with 10 bases identical to TRBD2. Germline trimming cut 5 bases from V and 3 bases from J; bases unmatched to any gene: 7. From germline, CDR1 is MDHEN and CDR2 SYDVKM. The CDR3 is made up of 16 amino acids. The CDR3 spells CASSPLRTSGYNEQFF. As DNA, the CDR3 is TGTGCCAGCAGTCCACTTCGGACTAGCGGCTACAATGAGCAGTTCTTC.

The chain combines TRBV10-3 with TRBJ2-7, with 9 bases lining up with TRBD1. Per germline, CDR1 ENHRY and CDR2 SYGVKD. The V segment lost 11 bases and the J segment 5 bases; nucleotides outside the gene matches: 19. This CDR3 spans 16 amino acids. CDR3 residues: CASKSGGQGVFDEQYF. CDR3 DNA: TGTGCCTCCAAAAGTGGGGGACAGGGAGTTTTTGACGAGCAGTACTTC.